This T cell receptor beta chain was recorded in a study of blood T cells in healthy people across ages. Germline CDR1 and CDR2: LGHNA and YSLEER. CDR3 size: 17 residues. With 0 bases clipped from V and 1 base from J, the junction kept 6 bases outside the gene matches. Next came a second PCR, run for roughly 6 to 11 cycles, which used a sample-barcoded 5' primer along with a J-beta primer mix. TCRdb independently ran MiXCR on the 5' RACE reads; one entry per CDR3 protein. This repertoire shows 540,000 or so distinct CDR3 sequences, 25% to 30% found once; its top ten account for roughly 20%. This sequence was found in a woman aged 70-85 years in good health. The chain employs TRBV4-3 and TRBJ2-3, with 8 bases that match TRBD2. The sequencing sample was made of blood. Written as DNA, the CDR3 is TGCGCCAGCAGCCAAGATCGATCGGGGGGGGGCACAGATACGCAGTATTTT. Its protein product is CASSQDRSGGGTDTQYF.